Shown below are 29 T cell receptor beta chains from a single sample sequenced in a study of regulatory T cells in long-lasting Graves disease. Stated time point: persistent/refractory GD, antithyroid drugs over 5 years with positive TRAb. Scientists built the TCR library using RNA that was extracted from PBMCs. The TCR beta library used iRepertoire HTBI primers with Arm-PCR amplification of CDR3. TCRdb fed the multiplex PCR reads into MiXCR, producing one record per CDR3 protein. The sample lists hundreds of thousands of distinct CDR3 sequences, 21% seen once, with around an eighth in the top ten. This specimen consisted of peripheral blood mononuclear cells (PBMCs), obtained when the disease was refractory, from a patient treated with antithyroid drugs. Every receptor here comes from a female donor with Graves disease.

This clonotype has ten or more counts. This sequence joins TRBV28 and TRBJ1-6, with a weak D call TRBD1 (5 bases). The CDR3 contains 13 residues. V lost 3 bases and J lost 10, with 10 bases in between. Germline V gene data show CDR1 as MDHEN and CDR2 as SYDVKM. In nucleotides, the CDR3 is TGTGCCAGCAGTTTGATCAGGGACTCACCCCTCCACTTT. It translates to CASSLIRDSPLHF.

This clonotype has a handful of counts. The chain uses TRBV28 and TRBJ2-1, with 12 bases matching TRBD1. CDR1 is MDHEN, CDR2 SYDVKM, per germline. V shed 6 bases and J 6 bases; nucleotides not matched to a gene: 6. The CDR3 has 15 amino acids. CDR3 amino acids: CASSTPGQGANEQFF. DNA of the CDR3: TGTGCCAGCAGCACGCCGGGACAGGGGGCCAATGAGCAGTTCTTC.

Concerning this clonotype: Possible read error: a much larger clone is one base away. The chain links TRBV12-3 or TRBV12-4 to TRBJ2-1; D unresolved. The V end was cut by 7 bases, the J end by 5 bases, with 9 bases between. This CDR3 has 12 amino acids. The DNA of the CDR3 is TGTGCCAGCACAGGCACAAACAATGAGCAGTTCTTC. It specifies CASTGTNNEQFF.

In its sample, this clonotype was seen many times. The chain is built from TRBV5-1 and TRBJ2-7; the match to TRBD2 covers 14 bases. This CDR3 is built from 15 residues. After removal of 3 bases from V and 7 bases from J, the junction contained 6 bases not matched to a gene. Germline V lookup: CDR1 SGHRS, CDR2 YFSETQ. The CDR3 sequence is CASSSEGLAGVEQYF. CDR3 in DNA: TGCGCCAGCAGCTCGGAGGGACTAGCGGGAGTGGAGCAGTACTTC.

The chain is built from TRBV7-2 and TRBJ1-5; TRBD1 aligns across 8 bases. Germline trimming cut 1 base from V and 2 bases from J; bases unmatched to any gene: 4. Germline CDR1 SGHTA, CDR2 FQGNSA. The CDR3 is made up of 16 amino acids. Here the CDR3 reads CASSLVPDRGNQPQHF. CDR3 in DNA: TGTGCCAGCAGCTTAGTCCCGGACAGGGGCAATCAGCCCCAGCATTTT.

This clonotype has a count of ten or more. The V and J genes are TRBV10-3 and TRBJ1-1; D is ambiguous. Trimming pared 5 bases from V and 2 bases from J, leaving 9 bases between. Germline V CDR1 and CDR2: ENHRY, SYGVKD. The CDR3 consists of 13 residues. As DNA, the CDR3 is TGTGCCATCAGTAGGACGGATAACACTGAAGCTTTCTTT. Encoded protein: CAISRTDNTEAFF.

This clonotype turned up a few times. The chain employs TRBV28 and TRBJ2-7, with TRBD2 matching over 8 bases. CDR3 length: 14 amino acids. Looked up from germline, CDR1 is MDHEN and CDR2 is SYDVKM. The junction had 12 bases not matched to a gene; V was cut back by 7 bases and J by 7 bases. Written as DNA, the CDR3 is TGTGCCAGCACTACACTAGCGGACCCTAGGGAGCAGTACTTC. Translated, it gives CASTTLADPREQYF.

This chain connects TRBV2 to TRBJ1-3; D gene uncertain. This CDR3 has 14 amino acids. The germline CDR1 and CDR2 sequences are SNHLY and FYNNEI. Trimming took 7 bases from V and 4 from J, leaving 14 bases between them. The CDR3: CASNSGQFGNTIYF. CDR3 DNA sequence: TGTGCCAGCAATAGCGGCCAGTTCGGAAACACCATATATTTT.

There are many counts of this clonotype. This chain connects TRBV5-1 to TRBJ1-2, with 9 bases that match TRBD1. V dropped 2 bases and J dropped 4; count of bases not matched to a gene: 6. The CDR3 is 15 amino acids. Germline CDR1 is SGHRS and CDR2 is YFSETQ. In DNA form, the CDR3 reads TGCGCCAGCAGCTTCCGGACAGGGGAAATCTATGGCTACACCTTC. Translating gives CASSFRTGEIYGYTF.

V usage is TRBV9 and J usage is TRBJ2-2; possibly TRBD2 for D (6 bases). Trimming stripped 4 bases from V and 3 bases from J, with 16 bases between. The germline CDR1 and CDR2 sequences are SGDLS and YYNGEE. This CDR3 has 16 amino acids. As DNA, the CDR3 is TGTGCCAGCAGCACCGAGGTAGCGGAGTACACCGGGGAGCTGTTTTTT. Translation gives CASSTEVAEYTGELFF.

Details on this clonotype: A much larger clone sits a single nucleotide away, making a read error possible. The chain joins TRBV19 to TRBJ1-4; 8 nucleotides align to TRBD1. Per germline, CDR1 LNHDA and CDR2 SQIVND (reference sequence). The CDR3 is made up of 15 amino acids. The V segment lost 7 bases and the J segment 6 bases; nucleotides outside the gene matches: 10. This CDR3 reads CASTSSTGADEKLFF. The CDR3 DNA is TGTGCCAGTACATCTTCGACAGGGGCTGATGAAAAACTGTTTTTT.

This clonotype was picked up a small number of times. The chain employs TRBV10-3 and TRBJ2-5; D is perhaps TRBD1 (5 bases). CDR1 is ENHRY and CDR2 is SYGVKD in the germline V gene. V lost 0 bases and J lost 4, with 9 bases in between. This CDR3 is 14 amino acids long. The CDR3 DNA sequence: TGTGCCATCAGTGAGTCTTCCCAGGGAGAGACCCAGTACTTC. Its translation: CAISESSQGETQYF.

The CDR3 coding sequence is TGTGCCAGCAGCTTGGAGGGGTTAGCGGGAACTTCAGAGACCCAGTACTTC. Translated, it gives CASSLEGLAGTSETQYF. This chain connects TRBV5-5 to TRBJ2-5, with TRBD2 matching over 8 bases. V lost 0 bases to trimming and J lost 4 bases; unmatched junction nucleotides: 11. This CDR3 has 17 amino acids. The V gene's germline CDR1 is SGHKS and CDR2 YYEKEE (reference sequence).

A remark on this clonotype: A read error may be the cause here, since a much bigger clone is one base away. The chain employs TRBV12-3 or TRBV12-4 and TRBJ1-5; 8 bases align to TRBD1. V shed 5 bases and J 4 bases; nucleotides not matched to a gene: 4. This CDR3 region has 14 residues. CDR3 DNA sequence: TGTGCCAGCAGTACGACAGGGGAGAATCAGCCCCAGCATTTT. Its protein is CASSTTGENQPQHF.

Worth noting for this clonotype: A much larger clonotype is one base distant, so this may be a read error. The chain employs TRBV28 and TRBJ2-2; perhaps D is TRBD1 or TRBD2 (5 bases each). The CDR3 contains 13 residues. Trimming took off 8 bases at V and 6 bases at J, with 13 bases between the two ends. The germline CDR1 and CDR2 sequences are MDHEN and SYDVKM. The CDR3 nucleotides are TGTGCCAGCCAAACCCGAGGGGCCGGGGAGCTGTTTTTT. Amino acids: CASQTRGAGELFF.

In its sample, this clonotype was seen a few times. The V call is TRBV19, the J call TRBJ1-4, with D uncertain. V was shortened by 4 bases and J by 8 bases, with 14 bases between the two germline ends. Germline V lookup: CDR1 LNHDA, CDR2 SQIVND (reference sequence). The CDR3 runs 14 residues. The CDR3 region is CASSTTSAAEKLFF. CDR3 in DNA: TGTGCCAGTAGTACCACCTCAGCCGCCGAAAAACTGTTTTTT. The whole variable domain, filled in from reference TRBV19 and TRBJ1-4, reads DGGITQSPKYLFRKEGQNVTLSCEQNLNHDAMYWYRQDPGQGLRLIYYSQIVNDFQKGDIAEGYSVSREKKESFPLTVTSAQKNPTAFYLCASSTTSAAEKLFFGSGTQLSVL.

This chain links TRBV29-1 with TRBJ1-4; D perhaps matches TRBD1 (5 bases). CDR1 is SQVTM and CDR2 is ANQGSEA in the germline V gene. This CDR3 spans 12 amino acids. V was shortened by 7 bases and J by 7 bases, with 13 bases between the two germline ends. In nucleotides, the CDR3 is TGCAGCGGGGGGGAACACTTTGAAAAACTGTTTTTT. Amino acids: CSGGEHFEKLFF.

Worth noting for this clonotype: A read error may explain this, as a much larger clone is one base away. This chain joins TRBV18 and TRBJ1-2; D remains unclear. The CDR3 is 15 amino acids. The V gene lost 3 bases and the J gene lost 3 bases, with 14 bases spanning the gap. Germline V gene sequence: CDR1 KGHSH, CDR2 LQKENI. The CDR3 DNA is TGTGCCAGCTCACCGCCACAGCTGGGCCACTATGGCTACACCTTC. It specifies CASSPPQLGHYGYTF. The full variable domain, completed using reference TRBV18 and TRBJ1-2, is NAGVMQNPRHLVRRRGQEARLRCSPMKGHSHVYWYRQLPEEGLKFMVYLQKENIIDESGMPKERFSAEFPKEGPSILRIQQVVRGDSAAYFCASSPPQLGHYGYTFGSGTRLTVV.

The gene calls are TRBV7-9 and TRBJ2-3; D gene ambiguous. This CDR3 comprises 16 residues. CDR1 and CDR2 from the germline V gene are SEHNR and FQNEAQ (reference sequence). Trimming pared 5 bases from V and 2 bases from J, leaving 17 bases between. CDR3 amino acids: CASSPPYNENTDTQYF. Here the CDR3 DNA reads TGTGCCAGCAGCCCTCCTTATAACGAAAACACAGATACGCAGTATTTT.

V is TRBV19 and J is TRBJ2-5, with D unclear. The CDR3 is made up of 15 amino acids. Germline loops: CDR1 LNHDA, CDR2 SQIVND (reference sequence). Trimming cost V 3 bases and J 0 bases, with 11 bases left between them. The CDR3 DNA sequence: TGTGCCAGTAGTATCGTGGCAGTCGACCAAGAGACCCAGTACTTC. It yields the protein CASSIVAVDQETQYF.

This clonotype was seen a few times. The genes are TRBV24-1 and TRBJ2-1; 9 bases align to TRBD1. This CDR3 contains 14 residues. CDR1 is KGHDR and CDR2 is SFDVKD in the germline V gene. V trimming: 6 bases; J trimming: 6 bases; junction bases outside the gene matches: 5. The CDR3 sequence: CATSKGTGPNEQFF. The CDR3 DNA follows: TGTGCCACCAGTAAAGGGACAGGGCCCAATGAGCAGTTCTTC.

The V gene is TRBV14, the J gene TRBJ1-2, with D unresolved. The V gene's germline CDR1 is SGHDN and CDR2 FVKESK. V lost 0 bases and J lost 4, with 12 bases in between. The CDR3 has 15 residues. In DNA form, the CDR3 reads TGTGCCAGCAGCCAAGAGCGGGGAGTGAGCTATGGCTACACCTTC. This sequence encodes CASSQERGVSYGYTF.

V and J are TRBV7-2 and TRBJ2-2; perhaps TRBD2 as D (6 bases). Deletions cut 4 bases from V and 3 bases from J, with 18 bases between. The CDR3 sequence is 17 residues long. The V gene's germline CDR1 is SGHTA and CDR2 FQGNSA. CDR3 protein: CASSSVAWRGDTGELFF. Here the CDR3 DNA reads TGTGCCAGCAGCTCTGTGGCGTGGAGGGGTGACACCGGGGAGCTGTTTTTT.

This clonotype was counted many times. The V and J genes are TRBV12-3 or TRBV12-4 and TRBJ1-4; no clear D gene. The CDR3 consists of 15 residues. The V and J ends lost 3 bases and 6 bases respectively, with 14 bases between them. CDR3 in DNA: TGTGCCAGCAGTTTCACACGAAAAGGCGATGAAAAACTGTTTTTT. Amino acid sequence: CASSFTRKGDEKLFF.

This clonotype was counted a few times. The rearrangement uses TRBV4-1 and TRBJ2-2; 7 nucleotides match TRBD1. The V gene's germline CDR1 is MGHRA and CDR2 YSYEKL. The CDR3 covers 16 residues. The ends lost 1 base at V and 0 bases at J; junction bases unmatched: 2. DNA for the CDR3: TGCGCCAGCAGCCAAGCGCAGGGGGCGAACACCGGGGAGCTGTTTTTT. Residues: CASSQAQGANTGELFF.

This clonotype showed up just a few times. The chain recombines TRBV10-3 with TRBJ2-7, with unresolved D. Trimming took off 3 bases at V and 0 bases at J, with 9 bases between the two ends. The CDR3 covers 14 residues. The germline gives CDR1 ENHRY, CDR2 SYGVKD. CDR3 loop: CAISDGRISYEQYF. The CDR3, as DNA: TGTGCCATCAGTGATGGACGGATCTCCTACGAGCAGTACTTC.

This clonotype was recorded many times. This chain connects TRBV2 to TRBJ1-1; TRBD1 is a possible D gene (5 bases). Germline CDR1 reads SNHLY; CDR2 reads FYNNEI. The CDR3 is made up of 13 amino acids. Trimming cost V 4 bases and J 8 bases, with 14 bases left between them. The CDR3 loop is CASSVGALGEAFF. CDR3 coding DNA: TGTGCCAGCAGTGTAGGGGCGTTGGGAGAAGCTTTCTTT.

The V call is TRBV24-1, the J call TRBJ2-2; TRBD1 is a possible D gene (6 bases). This CDR3 spans 16 amino acids. Trimming removed 2 bases from V and 0 bases from J, with 9 bases in between. Germline V lookup: CDR1 KGHDR, CDR2 SFDVKD. The CDR3 region has the DNA TGTGCCACCAGTGATTGGACAGCCCCGAACACCGGGGAGCTGTTTTTT. Translation: CATSDWTAPNTGELFF.

This clonotype turned up a few times. This sequence joins TRBV15 and TRBJ2-2; weak D call: TRBD1 (6 bases). The germline V gene encodes CDR1 LNHNV and CDR2 YYDKDF (reference sequence). The CDR3 consists of 15 residues. The ends were cut back, 6 bases at V and 3 bases at J, with 14 bases in the middle. In DNA, the CDR3 is TGTGCCACCAGGGGTGACAGGAGATACACCGGGGAGCTGTTTTTT. Protein: CATRGDRRYTGELFF.